This T cell receptor (beta chain) appears in the sequencing data of a study of blood T cell repertoires in COVID-19. Study details: The United States, Italy and Spain supplied acute and convalescent COVID-19 samples.

The CDR3 is 16 amino acids. CDR1 and CDR2 from the germline V gene are MNHEY and SMNVEV (reference sequence). The V segment lost 5 bases and the J segment 1 base; nucleotides outside the gene matches: 9. The Seattle patients joined while their infection was active and were tracked longitudinally afterward. Assay used: immunoSEQ multiplex PCR; TCRdb lists only in-frame clones, some missing. The repertoire holds around 150,000 clones, with about 92% as singletons. This clonotype originated in a man aged 30-40 years with COVID-19, enrolled during active disease. V gene TRBV27 combines with J gene TRBJ2-3; 7 nucleotides agree with TRBD2. The sequencing input was peripheral blood. The CDR3 sequence is CASSPTVAGGTDTQYF. CDR3 bases: TGTGCCAGCAGTCCCACCGTGGCGGGAGGCACAGATACGCAGTATTTT.